This note documents a single T cell receptor beta chain sequence. In its sample, this clone was seen a few times. The antigen it recognizes is unknown. No qualities accompany the bases; no much larger clone lies one base away. These data are taken from a study of beta chain features in type 1 diabetes (dated by TCRdb to the late 2010s). A note on the overall study: Mean age, gender distribution, total cell number and subset yield were not different between patients and healthy donors. The study compared TCRB repertoires of sorted circulating CD4+ T cell subsets between recently diagnosed type 1 diabetes patients and matched healthy donors. Regulatory and stem cell-like memory subsets were obtained from only 8 patients and roughly eight healthy donors, while naive and central memory subsets were obtained from all 30 or so donors. A total of 100 million to 140 million sorted cells were examined across all samples, and the number of cells per subset was strongly correlated with RNA yield.

The full study reports these points: Shorter templates might be favored by PCR, yet because patient and control samples were amplified and corrected together, any such skew would affect both groups equally. At VDJ recombination sites, type 1 diabetes patients had fewer insertions and more deleted nucleotides, which implies abnormalities in thymic rearrangement. Sequencing cDNA rather than genomic DNA could over-represent highly expressing activated cells, although activation and CD3 levels did not differ between groups. Naive, central memory and regulatory TCRB repertoires appeared to be more alike among patients than among healthy donors. A moderate but significant shortening of TCRB CDR3 length was observed in type 1 diabetes patients in all four CD4+ subsets. Only small numbers of individuals were included in the HLA sub-analyses, which left unresolved whether HLA type had any influence on TCRB rearrangement.

CDR1 is given as DFQATT and CDR2 as SNEGSKA, both from the germline V gene (reference sequence). The CDR3, cysteine through phenylalanine, is 10 amino acids long. The DNA shown is the 30-base CDR3, in frame from base 1. V is shortened by 6 bases, J by 5 bases, and the region joining them spans 7 bases. A single peripheral blood draw of 90 to 150 mL on average was collected from each donor into heparinised tubes. A BD FACSAria II and a panel including CD45RO, CCR7, CD25, CD127, CD95 and CD27 were used to sort naive, central memory, regulatory and stem cell-like memory CD4+ T cells. Purity was above 98% for every sorted population. Right away, PBMCs were isolated by Lymphoprep density gradient centrifugation and were stained directly, with no culture step. So that batch effects would be minimized, each experiment stained and sorted samples in pairs, pairing one healthy donor with one patient. The entire isolated RNA was reverse transcribed using the High Capacity cDNA Reverse Transcription Kit, and thus expressed TCRB transcripts were sequenced. Deep immunoSEQ sequencing was applied to naive, central memory and regulatory T cell samples, giving an average of around 4 million total reads per sample. Sorted cells were lysed in RLT buffer and RNA was extracted with DNase-treated RNeasy Micro or Mini kits, depending on cell number. Each cell subset was processed separately to prevent cross-contamination, with patient and healthy donor samples processed together. Using the immunoSEQ multiplex PCR, TCRB sequences were amplified from cDNA into 87-bp fragments spanning the CDR3 region. Sequencing of the amplicons was done on the Illumina HiSeq platform. In the original analysis: PCR bias was corrected computationally using synthetic template baselines, and reads within Hamming distance 2 were collapsed, with unmergeable singletons discarded. By aligning reads against IMGT, V, D and J genes, CDR3 length, and insertions or deletions at six rearrangement sites were assigned. Within each subset, clonotype counts were normalized to the number of sorted cells before true diversity and Gini coefficients were calculated with the tcR R package. The overlap coefficient, calculated on TCRB nucleotide sequences, was used to measure repertoire sharing. As a proxy for the pre-selection repertoire, out-of-frame TCRB sequences from naive cells were analyzed. The table was pulled from immuneACCESS by TCRdb, which kept in-frame rearrangements only. Such tables lose some clones; where checked, under half of the loss comes from unresolved V genes, and the rest has no known cause. Clone size and the V and J calls come from that table; the DNA yielded D and trimming. Within this sample are a few hundred thousand clones, with 9.6% of them counted one time only. The biggest ten clones account for 0.03% to 0.04% of the sample.

This sequence uses TRBV20-1 and TRBJ1-2, with no confident D gene call. The TCR originated in a woman aged 18-29 years in good health. The sequenced sample was naive CD4+ T cells from blood. The cell subset or site label, as the study defines it: true naive CD4+ T cells. CDR3 protein: CSAAGYGYTF. The DNA sequence is as follows: TGCAGTGCCGCGGGGTATGGCTACACCTTC.